These 15 T cell receptor beta chains were all obtained from the same sample, sequenced in a study of CD8 T cells in Susac syndrome. It was with random hexamers that 0.5 to 1 ug RNA was reverse transcribed. One entry per CDR3 protein, called by TCRdb with MiXCR from the immunoSEQ multiplex PCR reads. This sample has fewer than 150,000 distinct CDR3 sequences, with around nine tenths found just once. The sample comprised CD8+ T cells from PBMCs. The receptors come from a human donor with multiple sclerosis.

V usage is TRBV12-3 or TRBV12-4 and J usage is TRBJ1-2; D perhaps matches TRBD1 (6 bases). The germline V and J ends were trimmed by 6 bases and 8 bases, with 19 bases remaining between them. The CDR3 has 14 residues. This CDR3 reads CASSPTQGFDGYTF. CDR3 bases: TGTGCCAGCAGCCCGACTCAGGGGTTTGACGGCTACACCTTC.

The chain carries TRBV14 and TRBJ1-1; D not certain. CDR3 length equals 13 residues. V was shortened by 1 base and J by 7 bases, with 10 bases between the two germline ends. Germline assignment: CDR1 SGHDN and CDR2 FVKESK. The CDR3 nucleotides read TGTGCCAGCAGCCAAGTCCACCGGGGTGAAGCTTTCTTT. Translation: CASSQVHRGEAFF.

This clonotype was counted a few times. The rearrangement joins TRBV7-9 to TRBJ2-7; D is unresolved. This CDR3 comprises 11 residues. Per the germline V gene, CDR1 is SEHNR and CDR2 is FQNEAQ (reference sequence). V lost 4 bases and J 7 bases, leaving 8 bases between the germline ends. The CDR3: CASSSSAEQYF. The CDR3 DNA is TGTGCCAGCAGCTCTAGTGCTGAGCAGTACTTC.

The V call is TRBV11-2, the J call TRBJ2-3; D remains unclear. From germline, CDR1 is SGHAT and CDR2 FQNNGV. There are 12 residues in the CDR3. V dropped 3 bases and J dropped 5 bases, with 6 bases sitting between them. CDR3 nucleotide sequence: TGTGCCAGCAGCTTGATCCGAGATACGCAGTATTTT. It translates to CASSLIRDTQYF. The entire variable domain, with the rest obtained from reference TRBV11-2 and TRBJ2-3, is as follows: EAGVAQSPRYKIIEKRQSVAFWCNPISGHATLYWYQQILGQGPKLLIQFQNNGVVDDSQLPKDRFSAERLKGVDSTLKIQPAKLEDSAVYLCASSLIRDTQYFGPGTRLTVL.

The V and J genes are TRBV20-1 and TRBJ1-3; D remains ambiguous. This CDR3 has 15 residues. The germline V gene encodes CDR1 DFQATT and CDR2 SNEGSKA (reference sequence). V lost 3 bases, J lost 0 bases, and 12 bases lay in between. The CDR3 here is CSARNGESSGNTIYF. The CDR3 DNA sequence: TGCAGTGCTAGGAACGGTGAAAGCTCTGGAAACACCATATATTTT.

The rearrangement joins TRBV20-1 to TRBJ2-7; no clear D gene. The V end lost 2 bases, the J end lost 4 bases, and 6 bases lay between the germline ends. This CDR3 has 11 residues. Germline V CDR1 and CDR2: DFQATT, SNEGSKA (reference sequence). CDR3 sequence (DNA): TGCAGTGCTAGATGGGGATACGAGCAGTACTTC. Its translation is CSARWGYEQYF.

The V and J genes are TRBV13 and TRBJ2-2, with 10 bases that match TRBD1. Germline V lookup: CDR1 PRHDT, CDR2 FYEKMQ (reference sequence). The J segment lost 8 bases and the V segment lost 4 bases, leaving 7 bases of the junction unmatched. This CDR3 is built from 15 residues. CDR3 DNA sequence: TGTGCCAGCAGCTCCGGGACAGGGGATAAGGGGGAGCTGTTTTTT. Amino acid sequence: CASSSGTGDKGELFF.

The rearrangement joins TRBV24-1 to TRBJ2-7, with 9 bases that match TRBD1. Germline V CDR1 and CDR2: KGHDR, SFDVKD. CDR3 length: 18 residues. Trimming at V came to 1 base and at J to 5 bases, leaving 14 bases not matched to a gene. The CDR3 bases are TGTGCCACCAGTGATTTTCCCCATAGGGACAGGGCCCATCACGAGCAGTACTTC. Amino acids: CATSDFPHRDRAHHEQYF.

The CDR3 DNA sequence: TGTGCCAGCAGCGTAGGGCTAGCGGGAGGTTTTTTGTTCTTC. This codes for CASSVGLAGGFLFF. V is TRBV9 and J is TRBJ2-1; 11 nucleotides match TRBD2. The trim removed 0 bases at V and 15 bases at J, leaving 8 bases unmatched. Germline V gene lookup returns CDR1 SGDLS and CDR2 YYNGEE. This CDR3 spans 14 amino acids.

The chain couples TRBV4-1 to TRBJ2-7; D is unclear. Germline CDR1 MGHRA, CDR2 YSYEKL. V was clipped by 0 bases and J by 3 bases, with 9 bases between them. The CDR3 totals 14 residues. The CDR3 is CASSQEVNLYEQYF. The DNA for the CDR3 is TGCGCCAGCAGCCAAGAAGTGAATCTCTACGAGCAGTACTTC.

V and J are TRBV11-2 and TRBJ2-7; D remains ambiguous. The V end was cut by 5 bases, the J end by 0 bases, with 8 bases between. The CDR3 has 13 residues. Germline V gene sequence: CDR1 SGHAT, CDR2 FQNNGV. In DNA, the CDR3 is TGTGCCAGCAGCCCGTCGTACTCCTACGAGCAGTACTTC. Protein product: CASSPSYSYEQYF.

This clonotype was found once. The chain employs TRBV27 and TRBJ2-1; D is possibly TRBD2 (6 bases). Germline V gives CDR1 MNHEY, CDR2 SMNVEV (reference sequence). CDR3 length: 15 residues. V was clipped by 1 base and J by 9 bases, with 16 bases between them. CDR3 residues: CASSLYSGLGGEQFF. DNA for the CDR3: TGTGCCAGCAGTTTATATTCGGGGTTGGGGGGTGAGCAGTTCTTC.

This clonotype was counted once. The chain carries TRBV6-6 and TRBJ1-1; possible D gene TRBD1, 5 bases. The CDR3 length is 16 residues. Germline assignment: CDR1 MNHNY and CDR2 SVGAGI (reference sequence). V lost 0 bases to trimming and J lost 6 bases, with 17 bases between them. The CDR3: CASSYSTVQVDPEAFF. The CDR3 DNA sequence: TGTGCCAGCAGTTACTCGACAGTACAGGTAGACCCTGAAGCTTTCTTT.

This chain connects TRBV27 to TRBJ1-1, with unresolved D. Germline loops: CDR1 MNHEY, CDR2 SMNVEV (reference sequence). The CDR3 is 12 amino acids. The V end lost 4 bases, the J end lost 1 base, and 4 bases lay between the germline ends. DNA for the CDR3: TGTGCCAGCAGTTACGAGAACACTGAAGCTTTCTTT. Its protein product is CASSYENTEAFF.

The J gene is TRBJ2-1, the V gene TRBV4-3; 9 bases align to TRBD2. CDR3 length equals 14 residues. V lost 3 bases, J lost 8 bases, and 5 bases stayed unmatched. Germline V CDR1 and CDR2: LGHNA, YSLEER. The DNA for the CDR3 is TGCGCCAGCAGCCATATGGGACTAGCCCATGAGCAGTTCTTC. It is translated as CASSHMGLAHEQFF.